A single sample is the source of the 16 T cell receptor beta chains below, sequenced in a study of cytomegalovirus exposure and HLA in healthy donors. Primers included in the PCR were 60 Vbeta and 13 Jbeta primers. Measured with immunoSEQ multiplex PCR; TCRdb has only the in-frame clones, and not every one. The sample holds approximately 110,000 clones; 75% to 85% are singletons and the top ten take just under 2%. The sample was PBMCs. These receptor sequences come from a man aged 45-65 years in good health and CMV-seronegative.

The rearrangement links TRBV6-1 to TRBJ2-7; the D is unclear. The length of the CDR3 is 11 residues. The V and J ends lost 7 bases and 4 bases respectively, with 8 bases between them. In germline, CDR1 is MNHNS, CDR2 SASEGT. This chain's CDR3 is CASTGAYEQYF. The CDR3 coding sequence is TGTGCCAGCACAGGTGCATACGAGCAGTACTTC.

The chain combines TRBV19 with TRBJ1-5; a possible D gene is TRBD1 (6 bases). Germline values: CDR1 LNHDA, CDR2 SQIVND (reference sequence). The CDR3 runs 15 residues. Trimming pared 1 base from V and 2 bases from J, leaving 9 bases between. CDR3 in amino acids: CASSIGKGGNQPQHF. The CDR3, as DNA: TGTGCCAGTAGTATAGGAAAGGGGGGCAATCAGCCCCAGCATTTT. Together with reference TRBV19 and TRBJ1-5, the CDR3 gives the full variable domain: DGGITQSPKYLFRKEGQNVTLSCEQNLNHDAMYWYRQDPGQGLRLIYYSQIVNDFQKGDIAEGYSVSREKKESFPLTVTSAQKNPTAFYLCASSIGKGGNQPQHFGDGTRLSIL.

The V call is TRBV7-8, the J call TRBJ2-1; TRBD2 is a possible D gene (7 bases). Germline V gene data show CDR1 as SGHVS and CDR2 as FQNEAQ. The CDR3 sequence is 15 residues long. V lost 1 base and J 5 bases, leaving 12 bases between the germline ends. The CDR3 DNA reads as TGTGCCAGCAGCTTAGGGGGGGGCCGGGACAATGAGCAGTTCTTC. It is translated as CASSLGGGRDNEQFF.

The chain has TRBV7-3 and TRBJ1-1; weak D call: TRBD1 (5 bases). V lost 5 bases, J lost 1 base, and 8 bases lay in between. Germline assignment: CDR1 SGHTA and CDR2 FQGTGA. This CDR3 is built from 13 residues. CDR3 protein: CASSRQGNTEAFF. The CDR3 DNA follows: TGTGCCAGCAGCCGCCAGGGGAACACTGAAGCTTTCTTT.

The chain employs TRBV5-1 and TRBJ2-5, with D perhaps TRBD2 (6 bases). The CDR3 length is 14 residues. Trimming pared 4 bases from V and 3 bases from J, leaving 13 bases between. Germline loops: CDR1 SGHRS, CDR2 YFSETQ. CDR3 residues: CASSPRPGEETQYF. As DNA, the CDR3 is TGCGCCAGCAGCCCCCGTCCGGGGGAAGAGACCCAGTACTTC.

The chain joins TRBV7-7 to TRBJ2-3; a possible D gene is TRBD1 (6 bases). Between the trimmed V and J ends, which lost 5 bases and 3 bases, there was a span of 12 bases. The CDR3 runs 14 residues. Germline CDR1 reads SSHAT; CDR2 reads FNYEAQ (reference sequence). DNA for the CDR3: TGTGCCAGCAGCCCAGACAGGACAACAGATACGCAGTATTTT. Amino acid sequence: CASSPDRTTDTQYF.

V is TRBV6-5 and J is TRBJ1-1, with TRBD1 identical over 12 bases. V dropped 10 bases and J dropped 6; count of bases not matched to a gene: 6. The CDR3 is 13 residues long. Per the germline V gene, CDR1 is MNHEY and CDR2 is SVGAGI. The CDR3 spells CATGQGAPAEAFF. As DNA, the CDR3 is TGTGCCACGGGACAGGGGGCGCCCGCTGAAGCTTTCTTT.

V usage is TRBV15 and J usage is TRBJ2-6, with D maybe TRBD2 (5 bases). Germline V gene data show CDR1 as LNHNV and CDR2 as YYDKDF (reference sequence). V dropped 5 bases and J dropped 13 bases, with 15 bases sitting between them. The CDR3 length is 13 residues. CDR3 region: CATSPPEAQVLTF. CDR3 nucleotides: TGTGCCACCAGCCCACCGGAGGCCCAGGTCCTGACTTTC. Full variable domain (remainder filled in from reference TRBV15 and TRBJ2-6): DAMVIQNPRYQVTQFGKPVTLSCSQTLNHNVMYWYQQKSSQAPKLLFHYYDKDFNNEADTPDNFQSRRPNTSFCFLDIRSPGLGDTAMYLCATSPPEAQVLTFGAGSRLTVL.

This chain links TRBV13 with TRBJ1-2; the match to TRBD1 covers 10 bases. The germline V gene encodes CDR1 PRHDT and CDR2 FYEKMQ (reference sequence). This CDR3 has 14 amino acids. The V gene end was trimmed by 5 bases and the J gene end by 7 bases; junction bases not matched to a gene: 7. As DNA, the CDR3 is TGTGCCAGCAGCCTCAGACAGGGGGCTGGTGGCTACACCTTC. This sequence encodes CASSLRQGAGGYTF.

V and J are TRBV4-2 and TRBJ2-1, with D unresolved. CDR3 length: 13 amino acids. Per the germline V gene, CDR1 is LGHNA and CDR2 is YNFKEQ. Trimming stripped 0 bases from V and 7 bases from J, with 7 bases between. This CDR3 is CASSQDSRNEQFF. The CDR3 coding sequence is TGTGCCAGCAGCCAAGATTCTAGGAATGAGCAGTTCTTC.

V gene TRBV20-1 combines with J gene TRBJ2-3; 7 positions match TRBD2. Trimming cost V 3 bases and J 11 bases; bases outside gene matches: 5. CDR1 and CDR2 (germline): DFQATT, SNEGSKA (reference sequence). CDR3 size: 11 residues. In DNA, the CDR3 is TGCAGTGCTAGTGGACTAGACGTGCAGTATTTT. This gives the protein CSASGLDVQYF.

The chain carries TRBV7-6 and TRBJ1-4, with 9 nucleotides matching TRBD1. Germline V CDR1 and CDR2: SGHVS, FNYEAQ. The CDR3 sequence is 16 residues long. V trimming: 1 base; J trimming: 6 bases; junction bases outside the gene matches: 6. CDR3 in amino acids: CASSLGGQGPYEKLFF. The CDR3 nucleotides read TGTGCCAGCAGCTTAGGGGGACAGGGACCCTATGAAAAACTGTTTTTT.

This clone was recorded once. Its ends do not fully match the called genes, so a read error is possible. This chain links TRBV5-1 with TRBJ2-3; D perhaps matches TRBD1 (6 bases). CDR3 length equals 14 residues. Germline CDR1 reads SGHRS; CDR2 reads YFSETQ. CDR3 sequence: CASGLGAWTDTQYF. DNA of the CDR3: TGCGCCAGCGGCTTGGGGGCATGGACAGATACGCAGTATTTT. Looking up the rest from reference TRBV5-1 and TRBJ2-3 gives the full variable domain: KAGVTQTPRYLIKTRGQQVTLSCSPISGHRSVSWYQQTPGQGLQFLFEYFSETQRNKGNFPGRFSGRQFSNSRSEMNVSTLELGDSALYLCASGLGAWTDTQYFGPGTRLTVL.

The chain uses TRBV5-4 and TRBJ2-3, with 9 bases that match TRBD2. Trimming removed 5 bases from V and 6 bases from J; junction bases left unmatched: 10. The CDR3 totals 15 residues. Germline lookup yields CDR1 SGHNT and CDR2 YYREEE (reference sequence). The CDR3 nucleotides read TGTGCCAGCAGATCACAGCGGGGGGCACAGGATACGCAGTATTTT. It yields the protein CASRSQRGAQDTQYF.

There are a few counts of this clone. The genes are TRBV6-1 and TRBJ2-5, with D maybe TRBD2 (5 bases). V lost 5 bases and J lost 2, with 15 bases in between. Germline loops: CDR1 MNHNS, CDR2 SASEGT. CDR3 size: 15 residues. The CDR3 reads CASSFAKRAQETQYF. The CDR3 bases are TGTGCCAGCAGTTTCGCCAAGAGGGCGCAAGAGACCCAGTACTTC.

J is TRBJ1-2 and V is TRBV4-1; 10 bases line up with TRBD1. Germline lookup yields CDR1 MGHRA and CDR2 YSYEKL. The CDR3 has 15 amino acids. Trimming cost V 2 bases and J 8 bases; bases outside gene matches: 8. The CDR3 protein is CASSQMAGTGVGYTF. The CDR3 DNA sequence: TGCGCCAGCAGCCAAATGGCCGGGACAGGGGTAGGCTACACCTTC.